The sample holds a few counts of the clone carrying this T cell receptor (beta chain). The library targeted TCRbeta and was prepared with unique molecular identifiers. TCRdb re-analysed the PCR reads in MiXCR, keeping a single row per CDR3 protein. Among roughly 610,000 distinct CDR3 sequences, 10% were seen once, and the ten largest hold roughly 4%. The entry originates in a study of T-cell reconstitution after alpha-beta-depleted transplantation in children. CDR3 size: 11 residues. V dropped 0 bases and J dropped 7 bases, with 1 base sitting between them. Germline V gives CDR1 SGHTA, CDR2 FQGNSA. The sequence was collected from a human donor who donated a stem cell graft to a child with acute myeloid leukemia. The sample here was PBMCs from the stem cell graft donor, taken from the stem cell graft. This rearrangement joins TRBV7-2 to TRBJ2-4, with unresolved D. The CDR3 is CASSLANIQYF. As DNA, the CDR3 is TGTGCCAGCAGCTTAGCGAACATTCAGTACTTC.